Described below is a single T cell receptor beta chain sequence and its context. One end of the junction varies from germline; a read error may be responsible. The CDR3 is 16 amino acids. Germline CDR1 reads SNHLY; CDR2 reads FYNNEI. The source of the sample is a study of blood T cell repertoires in COVID-19. Background on the study: Both acute and convalescent COVID-19 samples were obtained from the United States, Italy and Spain. In each case, the material was cDNA or gDNA derived from T cells, B-cell-depleted T cells, or PBMCs.

Per the study methods: Reference gene primers were amplified, and this amplification served to estimate nucleated cell counts. TCRdb's table, derived via immunoSEQ multiplex PCR, lists solely in-frame clones and lacks some. V and J calls and clone size are those listed in that table; D and trimming were worked out from the DNA. The sample carries 180,000 or so clones, around 91% recorded once. V gene TRBV2 combines with J gene TRBJ1-2; D not certain. The sample comprised peripheral blood. The clonotype comes from a man between 45 and 60 years old with acute or convalescent COVID-19. CDR3: CASREEIKEVANGYTF. The CDR3 nucleotides read TGTGCCAGCAGGGAAGAAATTAAGGAGGTAGCGAATGGCTACACCTTC.